This TCR beta chain was sequenced during a study of cytomegalovirus exposure and HLA in healthy donors. Study findings and constraints: The study designated 160 or so TCR beta chains cytomegalovirus-associated. Usually a TCR sequence was rare, but some public TCRs were found in many donors.

In regard to this clone: What it binds is not known.

The CDR3 length is 16 residues. Trimming took 3 bases from V and 9 from J; bases not matched to a gene: 14. In germline, CDR1 is MDHEN, CDR2 SYDVKM. The assay was immunoSEQ multiplex PCR, and TCRdb's table has in-frame clones only and misses some. The table shows 55,000 to 65,000 clones, with 90% occurring only once. The sequence was obtained from a young man in good health and CMV-seronegative. The specimen sequenced was PBMCs. This chain connects TRBV28 to TRBJ2-7; 10 bases line up with TRBD2. In nucleotides, the CDR3 is TGTGCCAGCAGTTTGGAACTAGCGGGGCCCCGATTCGCGCAGTACTTC. Translating gives CASSLELAGPRFAQYF.